This T cell receptor beta chain was obtained from a study of radiotherapy plus CTLA-4 blockade in lung cancer. Worth noting for this clone: Its antigen is not known.

Clones were read by immunoSEQ multiplex PCR, and TCRdb kept only the in-frame ones, dropping some. The repertoire includes tens of thousands of clones, 72% of them detected once, and roughly 10% sits in the top ten. CTLA-4 blockade with ipilimumab, together with focal radiation, was given to patients with chemo-refractory metastatic non-small-cell lung cancer. Study-level results: Tumor-origin TCR clones grew in blood after radiotherapy plus ipilimumab.

The CDR3 has 15 residues. Germline V lookup: CDR1 SGHAT, CDR2 FQNNGV. With V trimmed by 3 bases and J by 0 bases, 2 bases remained unmatched. The chain is built from TRBV11-2 and TRBJ2-3, with 8 nucleotides matching TRBD2. This material consisted of peripheral blood, taken from a patient treated with radiotherapy plus ipilimumab. The clonotype was recovered from a human donor with non-small cell lung cancer who had stable disease on radiotherapy plus ipilimumab. The CDR3 spells CASSLRGASTDTQYF. The CDR3 DNA sequence: TGTGCCAGCAGCTTGCGGGGGGCAAGCACAGATACGCAGTATTTT.